A selection of T cell receptor beta chains follows, all from one sample in a study of Ad26.COV2.S vaccination and SARS-CoV-2 variants. The protocol was immunoSEQ multiplex PCR, while the TCRdb copy is restricted to in-frame clones and leaves out a portion. The table lists fewer than 500,000 clones, roughly 91% of them singletons, with roughly 4% in the top ten. Material: peripheral blood, obtained in a trial of Ad26.COV2.S vaccine versus placebo. These receptors came from a person aged 18 to 65 who received the Ad26.COV2.S COVID-19 vaccine or a placebo. The CDR3 runs from the conserved cysteine through the conserved F or W. Fields, in order: V gene, D gene, clone size, J gene, CDR3 DNA, CDR3 protein. A D gene is named only where the DNA matches it firmly. Some rows have no size entry. The others give once, few or many, or a class for an expanded clone.

TRBV24-1	NA	NA	TRBJ2-7	TGTGCCACCAGTGATGGGAGTGCATCCTACGAGCAGTACTTC	CATSDGSASYEQYF
TRBV5-1	NA	NA	TRBJ2-1	TGCGCCAGCAGCTTGGCTGCGCGGGTCGATGAGCAGTTCTTC	CASSLAARVDEQFF
TRBV5-1	NA	NA	TRBJ1-2	TGCGCCAGCAGCCCACCGGGGTATGGCTACACCTTC	CASSPPGYGYTF
TRBV5-5	TRBD1	few	TRBJ2-7	TGTGCCAGCAGCCACCCGGGACAGGGTAATCGCGAGCAGTACTTC	CASSHPGQGNREQYF
TRBV9	NA	NA	TRBJ1-1	TGTGCCAGCAGCGAACAGGGTATCCTGAACACTGAAGCTTTCTTT	CASSEQGILNTEAFF
TRBV7-7	TRBD1	NA	TRBJ2-5	TGTGCTAGCAGCCTTGGGACAGGAAGACAAGAGACCCAGTACTTC	CASSLGTGRQETQYF
TRBV4-2	NA	NA	TRBJ2-1	TGTGCCAGCAGCCAATCGGTAGGGGAGCAGTTCTTC	CASSQSVGEQFF
TRBV27	TRBD2	once	TRBJ2-1	TGTGCCAGCAGTTTTCTAGCGGGAGGACTCTACAATGAGCAGTTCTTC	CASSFLAGGLYNEQFF
TRBV30	TRBD2	once	TRBJ2-5	TGTGCCTGGAGTTTCCTAGCGGGAGGGCAGAAGACCCAGTACTTC	CAWSFLAGGQKTQYF
TRBV28	TRBD1	NA	TRBJ1-5	TGTGCCAGCAGAACCGGACAGGGGGACCAGCCCCAGCATTTT	CASRTGQGDQPQHF
TRBV15	NA	NA	TRBJ2-1	TGTGCCACCAGCAGAGAAAACTACAATGAGCAGTTCTTC	CATSRENYNEQFF
TRBV5-6	NA	once	TRBJ2-3	TGTGCCAGCAGCTTTTCACTCACGGGTCTAAGCACAGATACGCAGTATTTT	CASSFSLTGLSTDTQYF
TRBV19	TRBD2	NA	TRBJ2-1	TGTGCCAGTAGTATATCGGGGACTAGAGTTAGTAATGAGCAGTTCTTC	CASSISGTRVSNEQFF
TRBV23-1	NA	NA	TRBJ2-7	TGCGCCAGCAGTCAATCGAGGTGGGGTCGCTTGATTTACGAGCAGTACTTC	CASSQSRWGRLIYEQYF
TRBV11-2	NA	NA	TRBJ1-2	TGTGCCAGCAGCACACGGACAGCGGGCCAGGGCTACACCTTC	CASSTRTAGQGYTF
TRBV2	TRBD2	NA	TRBJ2-3	TGTGCCAGCAGTGAAGTTAGGCCTAGCGGTTACACAGATACGCAGTATTTT	CASSEVRPSGYTDTQYF
TRBV10-1	TRBD2	NA	TRBJ2-1	TGCGCCAGCAGTGAGTCTAAGCGGGAGACGGCTGAGCAGTTCTTC	CASSESKRETAEQFF
TRBV9	TRBD2	once	TRBJ2-1	TGTGCCAGCAGCGCCGGACTAGCGGGAGGCAATGAGCAGTTCTTC	CASSAGLAGGNEQFF
TRBV7-8	NA	NA	TRBJ2-2	TGTGCCAGCAGCTTAATGAGGAACACCGGGGAGCTGTTTTTT	CASSLMRNTGELFF
TRBV7-2	NA	NA	TRBJ2-5	TGTGCCAGCAGCTTCCTGGCAGGACAGGAGACCCAGTACTTC	CASSFLAGQETQYF